The present T cell receptor beta chain was sequenced within a study of cytotoxic CD8 clonotypes in ibrutinib-treated CLL. Study background: Responses: some 25 partial, 2 complete; after median approximately six years, about 14 stayed remitted, some 12 progressed. The average sample held approximately 240,000 productive templates and more than 80,000 productive rearrangements.

Germline assignment: CDR1 SGHTA and CDR2 FQGNSA. V trimming: 5 bases; J trimming: 5 bases; junction bases outside the gene matches: 7. This CDR3 is 15 amino acids long. The study's findings and limits: Sampling times (in sustained-remission versus progressing patients) were not the same.

This clone was counted between two and nine times. The antigen is not known. Sequencing used immunoSEQ multiplex PCR; TCRdb keeps in-frame clones, though not all of them. The table lists fewer than 50,000 clones, just over 65% of them singletons, with roughly 21% in the top ten. The receptor comes from a human donor with chronic lymphocytic leukemia. V and J are TRBV7-2 and TRBJ2-1; 9 nucleotides agree with TRBD2. Material: PBMCs, obtained after 24 months of ibrutinib treatment. CDR3 amino acids: CASSRLAGTNNEQFF. The CDR3 DNA reads as TGTGCCAGCAGCCGGCTAGCGGGGACCAACAATGAGCAGTTCTTC.